This T cell receptor beta chain was captured by sequencing in a study of molecular identifiers for immune sequencing clone quantification. Study findings and constraints: Clones of above 20 RNA copies carried over 98% of effector molecules; in naive cells they carried under 1%.

Bulk TCR libraries were made with methods that had been previously described and with listed TCR primers. TCRdb re-called the PCR reads with MiXCR, one entry per CDR3 protein. The table has a few hundred thousand distinct CDR3 sequences, roughly a quarter seen once. To note about this clonotype: Its antigen is unidentified. At one of its ends the junction is not consistent with the germline gene, which may arise from a read error.

CD8+CD4-CCR7+CD45RA+ sorting gave the naive CD8 T cells. The CDR3 has 17 residues. The germline gives CDR1 SGHRS, CDR2 YFSETQ. The genes are TRBV5-1 and TRBJ2-3; the D gene could be TRBD1 or TRBD2 (5 bases each). This sequence was found in a human donor in good health. Some libraries in this study had Jurkat cell RNA spiked in. The sample consisted of naive CD8+ T cells from blood, with Jurkat cell RNA spiked in. Subset reported: FACS-sorted CD8+CD4-CCR7+CD45RA+ naive T cells. This chain's CDR3 is CASNKGDGSPSTDTLYF. The CDR3 nucleotides are TGCGCCAGCAACAAAGGGGACGGAAGTCCCAGCACAGACACGCTGTATTTT.